Listed below are T cell receptor beta chains from one sample, sequenced in a study of vaccination effects on CD4 cells after COVID-19. Repertoires were generated with immunoSEQ multiplex PCR, while TCRdb's copy carries only in-frame clones and drops some. Of tens of thousands of clones listed, roughly 80% are singletons. These receptors lack a known antigen. This specimen was CD4+ T cells from PBMCs cultured with HCoV-OC43 spike peptides, taken after COVID-19 vaccination. The receptors originated from a human donor who received a COVID-19 vaccine. CDR3s include the opening cysteine and the closing phenylalanine or tryptophan. D genes are given only for firm matches. Size tells how often a clone was seen (once, few, many) or the class of an expanded clone, and some rows leave it out.

clone_size j_call v_call d_call cdr3_nt cdr3_aa
once TRBJ2-5 TRBV18 . TGTGCCAGCTCAAGCAACAGGGGACTGGAGACCCAGTACTTC CASSSNRGLETQYF
. TRBJ2-6 TRBV3-1/TRBV3-2 TRBD2 TGTGCCAGCAGACTTGGCACGGGGGGCTCTGGGGCCAACGTCCTGACTTTC CASRLGTGGSGANVLTF
. TRBJ1-5 TRBV6-2/TRBV6-3 . TGTGCCAGCAGTTACACCAGGGGAGCTAATCAGCCCCAGCATTTT CASSYTRGANQPQHF
. TRBJ2-4 TRBV24-1 . TGTGCCGCCCAAGACAGAGGAGGAAACATTCAGTACTTC CAAQDRGGNIQYF
. TRBJ1-2 TRBV7-2 . TGTGCCAGCAGCGCGAATCCCGGGCCCTATGGCTACACCTTC CASSANPGPYGYTF
. TRBJ1-6 TRBV7-9 . TGTGCCAGCAGCTCGACAGGTGCTTCACCCCTCCACTTT CASSSTGASPLHF
. TRBJ2-1 TRBV30 . TGTGCCTGGAGTTCACCCGGGACACGATACAATGAGCAGTTCTTC CAWSSPGTRYNEQFF
few TRBJ2-1 TRBV4-3 . TGCGCCAGCAGCCGCCCGGGGGTCTACAATGAGCAGTTCTTC CASSRPGVYNEQFF
. TRBJ2-1 TRBV7-2 TRBD2 TGTGCCAGCAGCCTCGGACTAGCGATGTCGAACAATGAGCAGTTCTTC CASSLGLAMSNNEQFF
. TRBJ2-6 TRBV21-1 . TGTGCCAGCAGTACTCGGGACACCTACTCTGGGGCCAACGTCCTGACTTTC CASSTRDTYSGANVLTF
. TRBJ1-3 TRBV9 . TGTGCCAGCAGCGTAGAACCCGCGTCTGGAAACACCATATATTTT CASSVEPASGNTIYF
. TRBJ1-1 TRBV6-5 . TGTGCCAGCAGTTACTCGATTAACAGGCTGAACACTGAAGCTTTCTTT CASSYSINRLNTEAFF
. TRBJ1-3 TRBV19 . TGTGCCAGTAGTGTCACCTCTGGAAACACCATATATTTT CASSVTSGNTIYF
. TRBJ2-5 TRBV4-1 TRBD2 TGCGCCAGCAGTCGAAATAGCGGGGGGGACCAAGAGACCCAGTACTTC CASSRNSGGDQETQYF
. TRBJ1-2 TRBV12-3/TRBV12-4 . TGTGCCAGCAGCCTAAGAGGTGGCTACACCTTC CASSLRGGYTF
. TRBJ1-2 TRBV29-1 . TGCAGCGTTGAAGGGTGGGCGGCGGATGGCTACACCTTC CSVEGWAADGYTF
. TRBJ1-2 TRBV27 . TGTGCCAGCAGTTCACGCTATCGGGAAGGCTACACCTTC CASSSRYREGYTF
once TRBJ2-1 TRBV6-5 . TGTGCCAGCCGTTCGGGGGCCCCATACAATGAGCAGTTCTTC CASRSGAPYNEQFF
. TRBJ1-2 TRBV6-1 . TGTGCCAGCAGTGAACGGGCCCCGCGCGGCTACACCTTC CASSERAPRGYTF
. TRBJ1-6 TRBV18 TRBD1 TGTGCCAGCTCACCACCGCCAGGGGGACATTCACCCCTCCACTTT CASSPPPGGHSPLHF
. TRBJ2-1 TRBV29-1 . TGCAGCGTTGAAGGGAGTGGTGATGAGCAGTTCTTC CSVEGSGDEQFF
. TRBJ1-4 TRBV5-1 TRBD1 TGCGCCAGCAGCGGGGGTAACAGGGGACGGGAAGAAAAACTGTTTTTT CASSGGNRGREEKLFF
. TRBJ1-1 TRBV5-1 TRBD1 TGCGCCAGCAGCCTACAGGGGGGGAACACTGAAGCTTTCTTT CASSLQGGNTEAFF
. TRBJ2-2 TRBV18 TRBD2 TGTGCCAGCTCTCGACGAGGGACTAGCTTCACCGGGGAGCTGTTTTTT CASSRRGTSFTGELFF
. TRBJ1-4 TRBV30 . TGTGCCTGGAGCGCCCTTGAGGGGGAAAAACTGTTTTTT CAWSALEGEKLFF
once TRBJ1-1 TRBV5-4 . TGTGCCAGCAGCTTGAACACTGAAGCTTTCTTT CASSLNTEAFF
. TRBJ1-1 TRBV2 . TGTGCCAGCAGCGGAAGGTGGAACACTGAAGCTTTCTTT CASSGRWNTEAFF
. TRBJ1-2 TRBV24-1 TRBD1 TGTGCCACCAGTGATCGACAGGGAGGGAACTATGGCTACACCTTC CATSDRQGGNYGYTF
once TRBJ1-1 TRBV11-2 . TGTGCCAGCAGCTCCCGGGGGGGGACTGAAGCTTTCTTT CASSSRGGTEAFF
. TRBJ2-2 TRBV11-2 . TGTGCCAGCAGTTCTAGACACACCGGGGAGCTGTTTTTT CASSSRHTGELFF
. TRBJ1-2 TRBV15 . TGTGCCACCAGCAGGAAGGACACTGCAAATGGCTACACCTTC CATSRKDTANGYTF
. TRBJ1-1 TRBV5-1 TRBD1 TGCGCCAGCAGCTTCGGACAGGGCTACACTGAAGCTTTCTTT CASSFGQGYTEAFF
. TRBJ1-2 TRBV24-1 . TGTGCCACCAGTGATTTGCCACTGAACTATGGCTACACCTTC CATSDLPLNYGYTF
few TRBJ1-6 TRBV14 . TGTGCCAGCAGCCAAGATTCCGGATTGTGGCAGAGAAATTCACCCCTCCACTTT CASSQDSGLWQRNSPLHF
. TRBJ2-1 TRBV11-1 . TGTGCCAGCAGCTTAGAGGCAGGAGTCTACAATGAGCAGTTCTTC CASSLEAGVYNEQFF
few TRBJ2-1 TRBV7-3 . TGTGCCAGCAGCTTACTCGGCAGCCTCGATCTTTCGGAGCAGTTCTTC CASSLLGSLDLSEQFF
. TRBJ1-6 TRBV15 TRBD1 TGTGCCACCAGCAGCGCAGGGACAGTGGGCTATAATTCACCCCTCCACTTT CATSSAGTVGYNSPLHF
. TRBJ2-5 TRBV18 TRBD2 TGTGCCAGCTCACCGACTAGCGGGGGGCCAGGAGAGACCCAGTACTTC CASSPTSGGPGETQYF
. TRBJ2-2 TRBV4-1 TRBD1 TGCGCCAGCAGCCAAGGGACAGGGGGCTCAACCGGGGAGCTGTTTTTT CASSQGTGGSTGELFF
. TRBJ2-5 TRBV21-1 . TGTGCCAGGAAGGGGCGGGGGGCACCACAAGAGACCCAGTACTTC CARKGRGAPQETQYF
once TRBJ1-1 TRBV3-1/TRBV3-2 . TGTGCCAGCAGCCAAGAGTGGAACACTGAAGCTTTCTTT CASSQEWNTEAFF
. TRBJ2-1 TRBV3-1/TRBV3-2 TRBD2 TGTGCCAGCAGCCCCGCTCGACTAGCGGGGGGCGGGAATGAGCAGTTCTTC CASSPARLAGGGNEQFF
once TRBJ1-2 TRBV7-3 . TGTGCCAGCAGCCCCTCGGGGGGCCAGAGCTATGGCTACACCTTC CASSPSGGQSYGYTF
. TRBJ2-6 TRBV10-1 . TGCGCCAGCAGTGAGGGGGGGGCGGGAGGGGCCAACGTCCTGACTTTC CASSEGGAGGANVLTF